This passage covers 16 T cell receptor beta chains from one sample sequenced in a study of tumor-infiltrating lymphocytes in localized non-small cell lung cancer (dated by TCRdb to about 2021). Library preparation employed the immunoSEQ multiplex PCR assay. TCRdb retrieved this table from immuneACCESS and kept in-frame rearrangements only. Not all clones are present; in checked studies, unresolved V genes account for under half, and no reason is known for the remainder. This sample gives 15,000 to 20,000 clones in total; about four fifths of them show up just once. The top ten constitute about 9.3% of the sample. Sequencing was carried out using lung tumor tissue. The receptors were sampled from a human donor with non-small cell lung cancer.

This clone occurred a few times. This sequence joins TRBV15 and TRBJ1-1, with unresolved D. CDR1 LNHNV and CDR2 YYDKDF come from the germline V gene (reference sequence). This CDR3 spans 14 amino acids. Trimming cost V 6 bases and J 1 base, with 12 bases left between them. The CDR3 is CATRRAGSNTEAFF. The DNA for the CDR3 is TGTGCCACCAGACGGGCCGGGTCGAACACTGAAGCTTTCTTT.

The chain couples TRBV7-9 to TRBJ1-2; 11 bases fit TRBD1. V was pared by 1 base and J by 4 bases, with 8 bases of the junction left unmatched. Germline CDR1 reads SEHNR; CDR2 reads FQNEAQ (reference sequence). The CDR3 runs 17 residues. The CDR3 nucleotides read TGTGCCAGCAGCTTAGGGTTTGGACAGGGGGCAGTCTATGGCTACACCTTC. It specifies CASSLGFGQGAVYGYTF.

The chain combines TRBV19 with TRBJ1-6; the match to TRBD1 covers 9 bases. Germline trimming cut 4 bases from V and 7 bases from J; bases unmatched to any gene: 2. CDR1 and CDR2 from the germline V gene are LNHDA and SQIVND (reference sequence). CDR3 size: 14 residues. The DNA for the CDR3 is TGTGCCAGTAGTACACAGGGGGCGAATTCACCCCTCCACTTT. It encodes CASSTQGANSPLHF.

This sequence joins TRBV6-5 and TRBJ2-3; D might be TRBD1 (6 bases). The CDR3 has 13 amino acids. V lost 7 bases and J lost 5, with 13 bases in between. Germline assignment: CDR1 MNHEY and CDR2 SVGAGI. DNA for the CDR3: TGTGCCAGCACACCTGGGACATTAGATACGCAGTATTTT. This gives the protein CASTPGTLDTQYF.

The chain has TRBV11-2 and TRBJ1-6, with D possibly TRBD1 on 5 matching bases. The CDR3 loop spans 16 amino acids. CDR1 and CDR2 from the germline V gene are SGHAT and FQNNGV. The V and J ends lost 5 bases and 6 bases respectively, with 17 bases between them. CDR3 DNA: TGTGCCAGCAGCCCCGGGGGTGATCGCGTTAATTCACCCCTCCACTTT. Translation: CASSPGGDRVNSPLHF.

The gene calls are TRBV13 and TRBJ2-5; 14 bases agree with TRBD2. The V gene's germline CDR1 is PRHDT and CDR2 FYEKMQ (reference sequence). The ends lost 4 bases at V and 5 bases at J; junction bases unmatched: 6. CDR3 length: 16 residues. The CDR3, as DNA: TGTGCCAGCAGCTCCTTGGGACTAGCGGGAGCGGAGACCCAGTACTTC. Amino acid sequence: CASSSLGLAGAETQYF.

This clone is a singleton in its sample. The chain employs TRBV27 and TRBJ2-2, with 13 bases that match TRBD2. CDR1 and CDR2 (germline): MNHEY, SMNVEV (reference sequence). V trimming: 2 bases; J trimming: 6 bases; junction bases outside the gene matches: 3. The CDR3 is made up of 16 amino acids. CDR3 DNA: TGTGCCAGCAGTTTACTACTAGCGGGGGGGCCCGGGGAGCTGTTTTTT. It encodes CASSLLLAGGPGELFF.

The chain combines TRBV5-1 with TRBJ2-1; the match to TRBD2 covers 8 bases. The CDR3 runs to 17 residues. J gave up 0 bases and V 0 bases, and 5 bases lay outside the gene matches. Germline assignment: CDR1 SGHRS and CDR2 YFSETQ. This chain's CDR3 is CASSLVGSGSSYNEQFF. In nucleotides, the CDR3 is TGCGCCAGCAGCTTGGTTGGCAGCGGGAGCTCCTACAATGAGCAGTTCTTC.

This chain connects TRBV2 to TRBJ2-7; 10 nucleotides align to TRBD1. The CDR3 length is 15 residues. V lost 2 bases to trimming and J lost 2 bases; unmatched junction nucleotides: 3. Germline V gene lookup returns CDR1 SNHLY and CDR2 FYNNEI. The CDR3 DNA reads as TGTGCCAGCAGTGAATTTGGGACAGGGGCCTACGAGCAGTACTTC. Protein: CASSEFGTGAYEQYF.

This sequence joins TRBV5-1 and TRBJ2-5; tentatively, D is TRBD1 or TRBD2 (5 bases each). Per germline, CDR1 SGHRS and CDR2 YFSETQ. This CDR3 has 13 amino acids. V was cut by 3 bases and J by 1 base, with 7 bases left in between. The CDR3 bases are TGCGCCAGCAGCTCCGGGGCCCAAGAGACCCAGTACTTC. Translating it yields CASSSGAQETQYF.

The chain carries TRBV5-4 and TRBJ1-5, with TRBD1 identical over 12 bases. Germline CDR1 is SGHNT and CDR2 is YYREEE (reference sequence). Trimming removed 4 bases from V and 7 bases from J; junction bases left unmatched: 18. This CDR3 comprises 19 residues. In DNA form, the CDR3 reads TGTGCCAGCAGCCCACAGTCCGGGACAGGGGGCGTAGTAAGGCAGCCCCAGCATTTT. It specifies CASSPQSGTGGVVRQPQHF.

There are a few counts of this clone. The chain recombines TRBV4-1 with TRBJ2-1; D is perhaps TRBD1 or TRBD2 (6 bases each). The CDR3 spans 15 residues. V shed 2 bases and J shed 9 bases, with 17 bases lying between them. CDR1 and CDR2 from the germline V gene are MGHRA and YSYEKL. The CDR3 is CASSQPEGGRGEQFF. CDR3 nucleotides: TGCGCCAGCAGCCAACCAGAGGGGGGCCGAGGTGAGCAGTTCTTC.

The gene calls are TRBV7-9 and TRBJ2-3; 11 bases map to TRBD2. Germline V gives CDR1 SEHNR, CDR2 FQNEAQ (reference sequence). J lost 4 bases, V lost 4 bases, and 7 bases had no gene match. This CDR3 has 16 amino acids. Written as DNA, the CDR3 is TGTGCCAGCAGCTCTTTACTAGCGGGAGATCCAGATACGCAGTATTTT. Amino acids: CASSSLLAGDPDTQYF.

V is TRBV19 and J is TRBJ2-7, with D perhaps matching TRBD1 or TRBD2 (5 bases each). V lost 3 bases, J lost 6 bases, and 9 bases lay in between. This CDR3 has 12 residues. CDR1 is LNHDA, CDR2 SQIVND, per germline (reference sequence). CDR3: CASSMRGTEQYF. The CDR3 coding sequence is TGTGCCAGTAGTATGAGAGGGACCGAGCAGTACTTC.

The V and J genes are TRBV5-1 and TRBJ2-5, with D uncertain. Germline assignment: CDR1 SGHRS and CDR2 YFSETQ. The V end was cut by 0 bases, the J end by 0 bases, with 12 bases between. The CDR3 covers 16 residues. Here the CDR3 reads CASSLGSSGNQETQYF. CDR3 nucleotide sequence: TGCGCCAGCAGCTTGGGATCATCAGGAAACCAAGAGACCCAGTACTTC.

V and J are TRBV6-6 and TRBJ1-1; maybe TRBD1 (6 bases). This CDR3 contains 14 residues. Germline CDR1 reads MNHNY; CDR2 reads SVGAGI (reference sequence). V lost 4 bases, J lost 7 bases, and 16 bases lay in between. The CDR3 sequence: CASSSATGALEAFF. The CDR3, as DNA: TGTGCCAGCAGTTCTGCGACAGGAGCTCTTGAAGCTTTCTTT.